This passage covers 9 T cell receptor beta chains from one sample sequenced in a study of T cell repertoires in cytomegalovirus infection. Each CDR3 protein is one row after TCRdb ran MiXCR on the reads. The sample contains roughly 120,000 distinct CDR3 sequences, approximately 30% of which appear only once. These receptors have no identified antigens. The specimen comprised CD8+ T cells from cultured PBMCs, sampled from culture after CMV antigen stimulation. These receptors were taken from a human donor in good health (CMV status not recorded). Some clones in this sample may be carry-over from other donors' samples.

The V gene is TRBV4-3, the J gene TRBJ1-4; tentatively, D is TRBD1 (6 bases). The CDR3 extends over 15 amino acids. The V end was cut by 4 bases, the J end by 3 bases, with 12 bases between. CDR1 and CDR2 from the germline V gene are LGHNA and YSLEER. For the CDR3, the DNA is TGCGCCAGCAGCCCCCAGGACAGCGCTAATGAAAAACTGTTTTTT. Protein sequence: CASSPQDSANEKLFF.

The count of this clonotype is one. This rearrangement joins TRBV9 to TRBJ2-1; the D gene is possibly TRBD1 (6 bases). V dropped 0 bases and J dropped 10 bases, with 20 bases sitting between them. The CDR3 runs to 16 residues. Germline values: CDR1 SGDLS, CDR2 YYNGEE. CDR3 loop: CASSVEMGQLQGEQFF. DNA for the CDR3: TGTGCCAGCAGCGTAGAAATGGGACAACTACAAGGAGAGCAGTTCTTC.

This clonotype was picked up one time. The CDR3 here is CASSEYWGREAFF. CDR3 nucleotide sequence: TGTGCCAGCAGTGAATATTGGGGCAGGGAAGCTTTCTTT. The chain uses TRBV25-1 and TRBJ1-1, with a weak D call TRBD1 (5 bases). CDR3 length: 13 amino acids. Between the trimmed V and J ends, which lost 0 bases and 8 bases, there was a span of 10 bases. Germline assignment: CDR1 MGHDK and CDR2 SYGVNS.

The V call is TRBV6-5, the J call TRBJ2-1, with TRBD2 identical over 9 bases. The CDR3 extends over 18 amino acids. V dropped 0 bases and J dropped 7; count of bases not matched to a gene: 13. CDR1 and CDR2 from the germline V gene are MNHEY and SVGAGI. The CDR3 DNA reads as TGTGCCAGCAGTTACTCGGCCCCGGGGCGGGGGGGTTTGAATGAGCAGTTCTTC. This translates into CASSYSAPGRGGLNEQFF.

This clonotype was detected ten times or more. V gene TRBV6-1 combines with J gene TRBJ2-5, with TRBD2 identical over 7 bases. Per germline, CDR1 MNHNS and CDR2 SASEGT. The trim removed 7 bases at V and 2 bases at J, leaving 10 bases unmatched. This CDR3 is built from 15 residues. The CDR3 protein is CASTPSPGGQETQYF. DNA for the CDR3: TGTGCCAGCACCCCCTCGCCGGGGGGACAAGAGACCCAGTACTTC.

This rearrangement joins TRBV7-6 to TRBJ1-1; D is undetermined. From germline, CDR1 is SGHVS and CDR2 FNYEAQ. The V gene lost 5 bases and the J gene lost 1 base, with 8 bases spanning the gap. The CDR3 extends over 13 amino acids. As DNA, the CDR3 is TGTGCCAGCAGCAATACAGCGAACACTGAAGCTTTCTTT. This gives the protein CASSNTANTEAFF. Full variable domain (outside the CDR3, taken from reference TRBV7-6 and TRBJ1-1): GAGVSQSPRYKVTKRGQDVALRCDPISGHVSLYWYRQALGQGPEFLTYFNYEAQQDKSGLPNDRFSAERPEGSISTLTIQRTEQRDSAMYRCASSNTANTEAFFGQGTRLTVV.

The chain carries TRBV5-6 and TRBJ2-1; D unresolved. CDR3 size: 16 residues. The V end was cut by 2 bases, the J end by 5 bases, with 17 bases between. The germline CDR1 and CDR2 sequences are SGHDT and YYEEEE. This CDR3 reads CASSFSLGTHNNEQFF. CDR3 in DNA: TGTGCCAGCAGCTTCTCGCTAGGTACTCACAACAATGAGCAGTTCTTC.

The chain couples TRBV4-1 to TRBJ1-1, with TRBD1 matching 7 bases. Germline V lookup: CDR1 MGHRA, CDR2 YSYEKL. V lost 0 bases and J lost 6; bases outside the gene matches: 10. The CDR3 extends over 16 amino acids. The CDR3 DNA is TGCGCCAGCAGCCAAGATCGTGGAGGGGGCTCGGCTGAAGCTTTCTTT. This encodes CASSQDRGGGSAEAFF.

The chain links TRBV6-1 to TRBJ2-7; TRBD2 agrees at 11 bases. Germline V gene lookup returns CDR1 MNHNS and CDR2 SASEGT. J lost 5 bases, V lost 2 bases, and 8 bases had no gene match. This CDR3 is built from 16 residues. The CDR3 nucleotides read TGTGCCAGCAGTGAAAGCCCCGGGACTAGCGGCGACGAGCAGTACTTC. Its translation is CASSESPGTSGDEQYF.